This is a list of T cell receptor beta chains from one sample in a study of blood T cell repertoires in COVID-19. Sequenced by immunoSEQ multiplex PCR; TCRdb stores in-frame clones only, minus some. The top ten clones hold around 5.3% of a sample with nearly 95,000 clones, around nine tenths of them seen once. Material for sequencing was peripheral blood. The receptors stem from a woman of 80 years or more with acute or convalescent COVID-19. Both conserved end residues are part of each CDR3. A D gene is named only where the DNA matches it firmly. Size values are once, few and many counts, or a class for expanded clones, and some rows have none.

cdr3_aa cdr3_nt d_call v_call clone_size j_call
CASSRDREEPQHF TGTGCCAGCAGTCGGGACCGGGAGGAGCCCCAGCATTTT - TRBV6-5 - TRBJ1-5
CASSPNPGSYEQYF TGTGCCAGCTCACCAAACCCAGGAAGCTACGAGCAGTACTTC - TRBV18 - TRBJ2-7
CASSKDLGAYGYTF TGTGCCAGCAGTAAGGACCTTGGGGCCTATGGCTACACCTTC - TRBV2 - TRBJ1-2
CASSGGQGAREQYF TGCGCCAGCAGTGGGGGACAGGGGGCCAGGGAGCAGTACTTC TRBD1 TRBV10-2 once TRBJ2-7
CASSLVLAGGPGNEQFF TGCGCCAGCAGCTTGGTGCTAGCGGGGGGGCCAGGGAATGAGCAGTTCTTC TRBD2 TRBV5-1 - TRBJ2-1
CASSTRTSGGANEQFF TGTGCCAGCAGTACACGGACTAGCGGGGGGGCCAATGAGCAGTTCTTC TRBD2 TRBV2 - TRBJ2-1
CASSYRTSTDTQYF TGTGCCAGCAGTTACAGGACTAGCACAGATACGCAGTATTTT - TRBV6-5 - TRBJ2-3
CAWRYGGNTGELFF TGTGCCTGGAGGTACGGGGGGAACACCGGGGAGCTGTTTTTT - TRBV30 - TRBJ2-2
CASSEDRVTDTQYF TGTGCCAGCAGTGAGGACAGGGTCACAGATACGCAGTATTTT TRBD1 TRBV2 - TRBJ2-3
CASSYMVTATEAFF TGTGCCAGCAGTTATATGGTCACAGCCACTGAAGCTTTCTTT - TRBV6-2/TRBV6-3 - TRBJ1-1
CASSPGTAQETQYF TGTGCCAGCAGCCCCGGGACAGCTCAAGAGACCCAGTACTTC TRBD1 TRBV7-9 - TRBJ2-5
CASSWGQGYEQYF TGTGCCAGCAGTTGGGGACAGGGCTACGAGCAGTACTTC TRBD1 TRBV12-3/TRBV12-4 once TRBJ2-7
CASTVGAQRSNQPQHF TGTGCCAGTACTGTTGGGGCCCAAAGGAGCAATCAGCCCCAGCATTTT - TRBV19 - TRBJ1-5
CASSLAGGQNSPLHF TGTGCCAGCAGCTTAGCAGGGGGCCAGAATTCACCCCTCCACTTT TRBD1 TRBV7-9 - TRBJ1-6
CASSSLAGEWHSSYNEQFF TGTGCCAGCAGTTCTTTAGCGGGAGAGTGGCATAGCTCCTACAATGAGCAGTTCTTC TRBD2 TRBV14 medium-sized TRBJ2-1
CASRTRTGSSYNEQFF TGTGCCAGCAGGACCCGGACGGGAAGCTCCTACAATGAGCAGTTCTTC - TRBV6-6 - TRBJ2-1
CASSVGGPLNTEAFF TGTGCCAGCAGCGTAGGGGGGCCCCTGAACACTGAAGCTTTCTTT - TRBV9 - TRBJ1-1
CASSPAGGAANEKLFF TGCGCCAGCAGCCCGGCCGGGGGGGCTGCAAATGAAAAACTGTTTTTT - TRBV5-1 - TRBJ1-4
CASSGFGSGIPGNTIYF TGTGCCAGCAGCGGGTTTGGCAGCGGAATTCCTGGAAACACCATATATTTT - TRBV5-6 once TRBJ1-3
CASSYSSYEQYF TGTGCCAGCAGTTACTCCTCCTACGAGCAGTACTTC - TRBV25-1 - TRBJ2-7
CASSPTSRVGGYTF TGTGCCAGCAGCCCGACCTCCAGGGTAGGAGGCTACACCTTC - TRBV7-8 - TRBJ1-2
CASREGTGQGLVLTF TGTGCCAGCAGGGAGGGGACGGGACAGGGCTTAGTCCTGACTTTC TRBD1 TRBV27 few TRBJ2-6
CASSLTRGLAGAFHEQFF TGCGCCAGCAGCCTCACCCGGGGTCTAGCGGGAGCCTTCCATGAGCAGTTCTTC TRBD2 TRBV4-1 - TRBJ2-1
CASSPMNTEAFF TGTGCCAGCTCACCCATGAACACTGAAGCTTTCTTT - TRBV18 - TRBJ1-1
CASSSGASYGYTF TGTGCCAGCAGCTCAGGGGCCTCCTATGGCTACACCTTC - TRBV6-6 - TRBJ1-2
CASSPTYPGNTIYF TGTGCCAGCAGTCCGACATACCCTGGAAACACCATATATTTT - TRBV6-5 - TRBJ1-3
CASSLVSLGGTSTDTQYF TGCGCCAGCAGCTTGGTCAGTCTCGGGGGGACTAGCACAGATACGCAGTATTTT TRBD2 TRBV5-1 - TRBJ2-3
CASSQEKGIPILAKNIQYF TGCGCCAGCAGCCAAGAGAAGGGGATCCCTATTCTAGCCAAAAACATTCAGTACTTC - TRBV4-1 - TRBJ2-4
CASSPPSQETQYF TGTGCCAGCAGCCCCCCATCCCAAGAGACCCAGTACTTC - TRBV7-9 - TRBJ2-5
CASSSHTGAAYEQYF TGCGCCAGCAGCTCACACACAGGGGCCGCCTACGAGCAGTACTTC TRBD1 TRBV5-1 few TRBJ2-7
CASSEADRPSSYNSPLHF TGTGCCAGCAGTGAGGCGGACAGGCCGAGCTCCTATAATTCACCCCTCCACTTT TRBD1 TRBV25-1 - TRBJ1-6
CSASRNTEAFF TGCAGTGCTAGCAGGAACACTGAAGCTTTCTTT - TRBV20-1 - TRBJ1-1
CASGQGLGDTQYF TGTGCCAGCGGACAGGGGTTAGGAGATACGCAGTATTTT TRBD1 TRBV6-5 - TRBJ2-3
CASSAGTGNIQYF TGTGCCAGCAGTGCCGGGACAGGGAACATTCAGTACTTC TRBD1 TRBV27 - TRBJ2-4
CSASDLSSYNEQFF TGCAGTGCTAGTGACCTAAGCTCCTACAATGAGCAGTTCTTC - TRBV20-1 - TRBJ2-1
CASSLYRTDSYEQYF TGTGCCAGCAGCTTATACCGGACAGACTCCTACGAGCAGTACTTC - TRBV7-3 - TRBJ2-7
CASSPDSSETQYF TGTGCCAGCAGCCCCGACTCATCGGAGACCCAGTACTTC - TRBV9 - TRBJ2-5
CASSWASTGIATNEKLFF TGCGCCAGCAGCTGGGCCAGTACAGGGATCGCAACTAATGAAAAACTGTTTTTT - TRBV5-1 - TRBJ1-4
CAWSPDRGISRPYEQYF TGTGCCTGGAGTCCGGACAGGGGGATCAGCCGACCCTACGAGCAGTACTTC TRBD1 TRBV30 - TRBJ2-7
CASSESPAGRGNTIYF TGCGCCAGCAGCGAGTCTCCGGCGGGGCGAGGAAACACCATATATTTT - TRBV5-1 - TRBJ1-3
CASSSGGDTQYF TGTGCCAGCAGCTCGGGGGGAGATACGCAGTATTTT TRBD2 TRBV7-3 - TRBJ2-3
CASTAGGRRELFF TGTGCCAGCACTGCGGGAGGGCGCCGGGAGCTGTTTTTT TRBD2 TRBV3-1/TRBV3-2 - TRBJ2-2
CASSSEGGGNQPQHF TGTGCCAGCAGTTCTGAGGGGGGGGGAAATCAGCCCCAGCATTTT - TRBV2 - TRBJ1-5
CASSGGQGGYDTQYF TGCGCCAGCAGCGGGGGACAGGGGGGCTACGATACGCAGTATTTT TRBD1 TRBV5-1 once TRBJ2-3
CASSPAGGYGYTF TGTGCCAGCAGCCCGGCCGGGGGCTATGGCTACACCTTC - TRBV4-2 - TRBJ1-2
CAWNQRAYEQYF TGTGCCTGGAATCAACGGGCCTACGAGCAGTACTTC - TRBV30 - TRBJ2-7
CAISGGQMSGTIYF TGTGCCATCAGTGGCGGCCAGATGTCGGGCACCATATATTTT - TRBV10-3 - TRBJ1-3
CASSGRSSGNTIYF TGCGCCAGCAGTGGTAGGAGCTCTGGAAACACCATATATTTT - TRBV10-2 - TRBJ1-3
CASSFQATGELFF TGTGCCAGCAGCTTTCAGGCCACCGGGGAGCTGTTTTTT - TRBV11-2 - TRBJ2-2
CASSVRAGGLGEQYF TGTGCCAGCAGTGTTCGGGCAGGGGGGTTAGGCGAGCAGTACTTC - TRBV2 - TRBJ2-7
CASSYSRGRRVNTEAFF TGTGCCAGCAGTTACTCCAGGGGGCGGCGAGTGAACACTGAAGCTTTCTTT TRBD1 TRBV6-2/TRBV6-3 - TRBJ1-1
CASSLVRLAGVEQYF TGTGCCAGCAGCTTAGTTAGACTAGCGGGAGTCGAGCAGTACTTC TRBD2 TRBV7-2 - TRBJ2-7
CASSNPSRYEQYF TGTGCCAGCAGCAATCCCTCTCGCTACGAGCAGTACTTC - TRBV5-4 - TRBJ2-7
CASSLAPTASTTYEQYF TGTGCCAGCAGCTTAGCCCCCACGGCTTCGACAACCTACGAGCAGTACTTC - TRBV13 - TRBJ2-7
CSAKPGDTQYF TGCAGTGCCAAGCCAGGGGATACGCAGTATTTT - TRBV20-1 - TRBJ2-3
CASSTVDRSTEAFF TGTGCCAGCAGTACAGTTGACAGGAGCACTGAAGCTTTCTTT - TRBV6-2/TRBV6-3 - TRBJ1-1
CASRGPGQAGYGYTF TGTGCCAGCAGGGGCCCGGGACAGGCTGGCTATGGCTACACCTTC TRBD1 TRBV2 - TRBJ1-2
CASSLFRGNTYEQYF TGTGCCAGCAGCTTATTCCGAGGCAACACCTACGAGCAGTACTTC - TRBV7-9 few TRBJ2-7
CAWTGGTVGNTIYF TGTGCCTGGACAGGTGGGACAGTAGGAAACACCATATATTTT TRBD1 TRBV30 - TRBJ1-3
CATSRQGGEQETQYF TGTGCCACCAGCAGACAGGGTGGGGAACAAGAGACCCAGTACTTC - TRBV15 - TRBJ2-5